One TCR beta chain is described in this entry. The target of this receptor is not known. The sample holds no much larger clone one base away, and base qualities are not on file. The immunoSEQ Assay, a bias-controlled multiplex PCR, was used to amplify TCRbeta CDR3 regions from genomic DNA. In the authors' own workflow: The number of nucleated cells in each sample was estimated by amplification of reference gene primers within the assay. To quantify the absolute abundance of each unique TCRbeta CDR3 rearrangement, sequence reads were collapsed and filtered. For each sample, productive Simpson clonality was calculated by taking the square root of Simpson's diversity index across productive rearrangements. Imported from immuneACCESS, the table was reduced by TCRdb to in-frame sequences with V and J called. These copies leave out some clones; in studies compared against another copy, an unresolved V gene accounts for under half, and the cause of the remainder is not known. V and J calls and clone size follow that table, whereas D and trimming were derived from the DNA. The sample table records about 280,000 clones; about 90% of these occur just once. The ten largest clones capture about 1.5% of the sample.

Participants in the prospective study were enrolled through a virtual design, were aged about 18 to 100 years, and lived in roughly 25 United States geographic areas. In the prospective study, participants were assigned to cohorts based on the clinical history participants reported in a screening survey and a study questionnaire. Each participant in the prospective study had whole blood, serum and a nasopharyngeal or oropharyngeal swab collected by mobile phlebotomists. Over a 2-month period, participants in the prospective study had the option of providing additional blood draws and questionnaires. Before DNA extraction, prospective study blood samples were shipped either frozen or at room temperature. This record comes from a study of blood T cell repertoires in COVID-19 (dated by TCRdb to the early 2020s). Context from the whole study: Samples covering the acute and convalescent phases of COVID-19 were provided by collaborators in the United States, Italy and Spain. The prospective study material was composed of cDNA or gDNA derived from T cells, B-cell-depleted T cells, or PBMCs. The dataset comprised deeply sampled blood TCRbeta repertoires from subjects exposed to, actively infected with, or recovered from COVID-19. The repertoires were released in a freely available public database meant as a resource for research on the immune response to SARS-CoV-2. The samples were drawn from the first 160 participants of the ongoing ImmuneRACE study and from some 1,300 subjects provided by 6 global collaborators. Sample metadata almost always included a de-identified subject ID, COVID-19 status, age in years and sex. Where available, HLA class I and class II types were obtained from metadata supplied by the sample provider rather than from assay-based typing.

CDR1 is given as LNHNV and CDR2 as YYDKDF, both from the germline V gene (reference sequence). The CDR3 sequence holds 13 residues, the cysteine and phenylalanine included. Solely the CDR3 DNA is kept, with 39 bases framed from the first base. Deletion took 3 bases off V and 1 base off J, with a span of 6 bases between the germline ends. Beyond this particular receptor, the publication reports: The amount of clinical and demographic metadata varied by source and participant and was provided uncurated.

This TCR came from a woman between 18 and 30 years old with acute COVID-19. The chain uses TRBV15 and TRBJ2-5; the D region possibly corresponds to TRBD1 (5 bases align). The sequencing sample was made of PBMCs or T cells enriched from blood (not recorded which). The CDR3 protein: CATSSRAQETQYF. The DNA sequence is as follows: TGTGCCACCAGCAGCAGGGCCCAAGAGACCCAGTACTTC. The full variable domain, with segments outside the CDR3 supplied by the reference TRBV15 and TRBJ2-5 proteins, appears as DAMVIQNPRYQVTQFGKPVTLSCSQTLNHNVMYWYQQKSSQAPKLLFHYYDKDFNNEADTPDNFQSRRPNTSFCFLDIRSPGLGDTAMYLCATSSRAQETQYFGPGTRLLVL.